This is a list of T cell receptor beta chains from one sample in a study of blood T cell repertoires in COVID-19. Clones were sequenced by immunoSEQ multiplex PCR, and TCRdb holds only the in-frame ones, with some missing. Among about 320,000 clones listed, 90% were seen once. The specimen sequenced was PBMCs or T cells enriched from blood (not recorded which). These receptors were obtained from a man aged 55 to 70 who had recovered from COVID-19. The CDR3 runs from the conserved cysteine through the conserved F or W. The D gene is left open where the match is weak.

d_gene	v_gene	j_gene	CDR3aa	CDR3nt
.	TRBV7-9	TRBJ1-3	CASSLNGGLSGNTIYF	TGTGCCAGCAGCTTAAATGGGGGCCTCTCTGGAAACACCATATATTTT
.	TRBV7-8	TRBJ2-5	CASSPRGLDSETQYF	TGTGCCAGCAGCCCCCGTGGTCTGGACTCAGAGACCCAGTACTTC
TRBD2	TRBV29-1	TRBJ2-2	CSVEDLLGTSGTGELFF	TGCAGCGTTGAAGATCTTCTCGGGACTAGCGGCACCGGGGAGCTGTTTTTT
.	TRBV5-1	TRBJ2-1	CASSYRVGNEQFF	TGCGCCAGCAGCTACAGGGTGGGGAATGAGCAGTTCTTC
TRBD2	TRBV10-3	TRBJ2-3	CAIAARGVIDTQYF	TGTGCCATCGCCGCTCGGGGGGTTATCGATACGCAGTATTTT
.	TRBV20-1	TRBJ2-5	CSASLASGTQYF	TGCAGTGCAAGTCTAGCGTCCGGGACCCAGTACTTC
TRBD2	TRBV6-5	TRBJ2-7	CASTSAGGLHEQYF	TGTGCCAGCACGTCAGCGGGAGGGCTCCACGAGCAGTACTTC
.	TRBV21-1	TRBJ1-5	CASSKGQPNQPQHF	TGTGCCAGCAGCAAAGGACAGCCCAATCAGCCCCAGCATTTT
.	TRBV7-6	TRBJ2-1	CASSLKTGSGVYEQFF	TGTGCCAGCAGCTTAAAGACAGGTTCAGGAGTGTATGAGCAGTTCTTC
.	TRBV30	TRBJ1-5	CAWSVGRDQPQHF	TGTGCCTGGAGTGTTGGGCGGGATCAGCCCCAGCATTTT
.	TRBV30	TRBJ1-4	CASSQTNEKLFF	TGTGCCTCCTCGCAGACTAATGAAAAACTGTTTTTT
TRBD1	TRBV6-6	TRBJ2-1	CASSSGTGRRNEQFF	TGTGCCAGCAGCTCCGGGACAGGTCGCCGCAATGAGCAGTTCTTC
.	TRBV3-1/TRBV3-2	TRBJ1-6	CASSQMPGSGSPLHF	TGTGCCAGCAGCCAGATGCCGGGGTCGGGTTCACCCCTCCACTTT
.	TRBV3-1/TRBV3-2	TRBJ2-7	CASSQGFVGASYEQYF	TGTGCCAGCAGCCAAGGGTTTGTGGGAGCGTCCTACGAGCAGTACTTC
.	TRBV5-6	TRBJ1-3	CASSLFQKWTVGNTIYF	TGTGCCAGCAGCTTGTTTCAAAAATGGACAGTAGGAAACACCATATATTTT
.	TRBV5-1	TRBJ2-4	CASSLGKPNIQYF	TGCGCCAGCAGCCTAGGAAAGCCGAACATTCAGTACTTC
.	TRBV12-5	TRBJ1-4	CASGLGQRNEKLFF	TGTGCTAGTGGTTTAGGACAGAGGAATGAAAAACTGTTTTTT
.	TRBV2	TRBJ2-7	CASSEVDRAYEQYF	TGTGCCAGCAGTGAAGTGGACAGAGCCTACGAGCAGTACTTC
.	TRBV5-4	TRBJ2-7	CASSSGTFPYEQYF	TGTGCCAGCAGCTCGGGGACATTCCCCTACGAGCAGTACTTC